Below, 28 T cell receptor beta chains from the same sample are listed, as sequenced in a study of response to subunit inactivated influenza vaccine. Using its own MiXCR run on the RT-PCR reads, TCRdb lists one record per CDR3 protein. The repertoire holds approximately 170,000 distinct CDR3 sequences, with approximately 15% as singletons. The sequencing here drew on CD8+ T cells sorted from PBMCs, taken approximately 5 days after vaccination. All receptors derive from a man aged 50-59 years who received an inactivated influenza vaccine.

CDR3 residues: CAISVFRDRGSGINYEQYF. CDR3 in DNA: TGTGCCATCAGTGTCTTCCGGGACAGGGGATCGGGGATCAACTACGAGCAGTACTTC. The chain has TRBV10-3 and TRBJ2-7; 10 bases are a match to TRBD1. V dropped 4 bases and J dropped 3; count of bases not matched to a gene: 18. Germline CDR1 and CDR2: ENHRY and SYGVKD. The CDR3 spans 19 residues.

The chain links TRBV18 to TRBJ1-2; D gene ambiguous. The CDR3 is 14 residues long. Trimming left V 1 base short and J 4 bases short, with 10 bases between. The germline V gene has CDR1 KGHSH and CDR2 LQKENI. The CDR3 spells CASSPRSEAYGYTF. The CDR3 DNA follows: TGTGCCAGCTCACCACGGTCGGAGGCCTATGGCTACACCTTC.

This clonotype was picked up a small number of times. The chain employs TRBV20-1 and TRBJ2-5; the match to TRBD1 covers 8 bases. Germline V gives CDR1 DFQATT, CDR2 SNEGSKA (reference sequence). This CDR3 contains 15 residues. J gave up 5 bases and V 5 bases, and 13 bases lay outside the gene matches. CDR3 amino acids: CSARDFRTGKETQYF. Written as DNA, the CDR3 is TGCAGTGCTCGGGACTTCAGGACAGGGAAGGAGACCCAGTACTTC.

This clonotype has a count of ten or more. The V gene is TRBV20-1, the J gene TRBJ2-7; D remains unclear. With 1 base removed from V and 3 bases from J, the gap between germline ends came to 13 bases. Germline lookup yields CDR1 DFQATT and CDR2 SNEGSKA (reference sequence). The CDR3 length is 14 residues. CDR3 bases: TGCAGTGCTAGAGCACCCACTACTCTCTACGAGCAGTACTTC. Its protein is CSARAPTTLYEQYF.

The genes are TRBV7-9 and TRBJ1-6, with D perhaps TRBD1 (5 bases). Trimming stripped 2 bases from V and 9 bases from J, with 17 bases between. Germline CDR1 and CDR2: SEHNR and FQNEAQ (reference sequence). This CDR3 region has 16 residues. CDR3 coding DNA: TGTGCCAGCAGCTTATACGGGGCGGGGGGAAGTTCACCCCTCCACTTT. Protein product: CASSLYGAGGSSPLHF.

The J gene is TRBJ2-7, the V gene TRBV5-1; D possibly corresponds to TRBD2 (6 bases). The CDR3 spans 14 residues. V gave up 3 bases and J gave up 0 bases, with 10 bases separating them. The germline V gene has CDR1 SGHRS and CDR2 YFSETQ. CDR3 protein: CASSSGDASYEQYF. The CDR3 DNA is TGCGCCAGCAGCTCGGGGGACGCCTCCTACGAGCAGTACTTC.

The gene calls are TRBV5-6 and TRBJ2-2; 9 bases are shared with TRBD2. The CDR3 contains 16 residues. Per germline, CDR1 SGHDT and CDR2 YYEEEE. Germline trimming cut 6 bases from V and 5 bases from J; bases unmatched to any gene: 11. CDR3 loop: CASTPDVAGETGELFF. Written as DNA, the CDR3 is TGTGCCAGCACTCCCGATGTAGCGGGAGAGACCGGGGAGCTGTTTTTT.

This clonotype was recorded at least ten times. The rearrangement joins TRBV6-2 or TRBV6-3 to TRBJ1-5; no clear D gene. Germline CDR1 reads MNHEY; CDR2 reads SVGEGT. The CDR3 has 16 residues. Trimming took off 0 bases at V and 0 bases at J, with 9 bases between the two ends. CDR3 nucleotides: TGTGCCAGCAGTTACTCGCAAGGGAATAGCAATCAGCCCCAGCATTTT. This gives the protein CASSYSQGNSNQPQHF.

In its sample, this clonotype was seen a few times. The chain is built from TRBV6-5 and TRBJ2-5; possible D gene TRBD1, 5 bases. Germline assignment: CDR1 MNHEY and CDR2 SVGAGI. V dropped 2 bases and J dropped 5 bases, with 15 bases sitting between them. The CDR3 totals 15 residues. CDR3 in amino acids: CASSYVRGSVETQYF. The CDR3 DNA sequence: TGTGCCAGCAGTTACGTAAGGGGAAGTGTGGAGACCCAGTACTTC.

This clonotype was counted only a few times. The rearrangement uses TRBV4-1 and TRBJ2-7; D uncertain. V dropped 1 base and J dropped 1 base, with 11 bases sitting between them. Germline CDR1 and CDR2: MGHRA and YSYEKL. The CDR3 totals 15 residues. The CDR3 coding sequence is TGCGCCAGCAGCCAAGCGGGCGGATTATCCTACGAGCAGTACTTC. It yields the protein CASSQAGGLSYEQYF.

The CDR3, as DNA: TGTGCCATCAGTGAGGGGGACGTCTCCTATGAAAAACTGTTTTTT. Protein: CAISEGDVSYEKLFF. The chain links TRBV10-3 to TRBJ1-4, with D possibly being TRBD1 (5 bases). The CDR3 has 15 residues. V was cut by 2 bases and J by 6 bases, with 13 bases left in between. The V gene's germline CDR1 is ENHRY and CDR2 SYGVKD.

The chain uses TRBV24-1 and TRBJ2-3, with 8 bases aligning to TRBD2. The length of the CDR3 is 16 residues. CDR1 KGHDR and CDR2 SFDVKD come from the germline V gene. Trimming removed 1 base from V and 0 bases from J; junction bases left unmatched: 2. The DNA for the CDR3 is TGTGCCACCAGTGATTTTAGCGGGACAAGCACAGATACGCAGTATTTT. It translates to CATSDFSGTSTDTQYF.

At least ten counts were recorded for this clonotype. This sequence joins TRBV4-2 and TRBJ2-7, with 10 bases matching TRBD2. The CDR3 runs 16 residues. Germline trimming cut 6 bases from V and 2 bases from J; bases unmatched to any gene: 10. The germline V gene has CDR1 LGHNA and CDR2 YNFKEQ. CDR3 bases: TGTGCCAGCAGTTTGGGTAGCGGGGGGTCTACCTACGAGCAGTACTTC. Its protein product is CASSLGSGGSTYEQYF.

This clonotype was seen more than once but under ten times. The V and J genes are TRBV6-5 and TRBJ1-1; D remains unclear. Trimming cost V 2 bases and J 7 bases, with 5 bases left between them. CDR3 length equals 11 residues. Germline values: CDR1 MNHEY, CDR2 SVGAGI. CDR3 in amino acids: CASSYGVEAFF. CDR3 nucleotides: TGTGCCAGCAGTTACGGAGTTGAAGCTTTCTTT.

This clonotype was detected only a few times. The CDR3 loop is CASSIRQGTIKPQHF. CDR3 coding DNA: TGTGCCAGTAGTATCCGACAGGGGACAATCAAGCCCCAGCATTTT. The chain joins TRBV19 to TRBJ1-5; 8 nucleotides align to TRBD1. The CDR3 totals 15 residues. The V segment lost 3 bases and the J segment 8 bases; nucleotides outside the gene matches: 9. Germline V gene sequence: CDR1 LNHDA, CDR2 SQIVND (reference sequence).

This clonotype was detected ten times or more. V gene TRBV12-3 or TRBV12-4 combines with J gene TRBJ2-3, with 10 bases fitting TRBD2. The CDR3 sequence is 15 residues long. V lost 6 bases, J lost 1 base, and 4 bases stayed unmatched. DNA for the CDR3: TGTGCCAGCAGCGCCGGGACTAGCGGCACAGATACGCAGTATTTT. Translation: CASSAGTSGTDTQYF.

This clonotype was observed at least ten times. The rearrangement joins TRBV15 to TRBJ1-1, with a possible D match to TRBD1 (6 bases). The CDR3 has 12 amino acids. V was pared by 0 bases and J by 7 bases, with 6 bases between. Germline V gene lookup returns CDR1 LNHNV and CDR2 YYDKDF (reference sequence). CDR3 in DNA: TGTGCCACCAGCAGAGAGACAGGTGAAGCTTTCTTT. Translated, it gives CATSRETGEAFF.

The chain is built from TRBV7-2 and TRBJ2-1, with D possibly TRBD2 on 5 matching bases. In germline, CDR1 is SGHTA, CDR2 FQGNSA. V was pared by 2 bases and J by 7 bases, with 12 bases between. The CDR3 contains 14 residues. In DNA form, the CDR3 reads TGTGCCAGCAGCTTATCGGCCGGAGGTAATGAGCAGTTCTTC. This codes for CASSLSAGGNEQFF.

This clonotype was found many times. The V call is TRBV12-3 or TRBV12-4, the J call TRBJ2-1; D is perhaps TRBD2 (5 bases). Trimming removed 6 bases at V and 8 bases at J, with 17 bases between. The CDR3 contains 14 residues. The CDR3 region has the DNA TGTGCCAGCAGGGAAGGAGGCAGTCGGCATGAGCAGTTCTTC. Amino acid sequence: CASREGGSRHEQFF.

The DNA for the CDR3 is TGCGCCAGCAGCTCAGGACTAGCGGGAGAACATGAGCAGTTCTTC. This encodes CASSSGLAGEHEQFF. This chain links TRBV4-3 with TRBJ2-1, with TRBD2 identical over 13 bases. This CDR3 comprises 15 residues. V was clipped by 5 bases and J by 8 bases; unmatched bases: 6. Germline CDR1 and CDR2: LGHNA and YSLEER.

A few counts support this clonotype. The chain employs TRBV24-1 and TRBJ2-3; 9 bases map to TRBD2. This CDR3 region has 14 residues. The germline gives CDR1 KGHDR, CDR2 SFDVKD. The V gene end was trimmed by 10 bases and the J gene end by 0 bases; junction bases not matched to a gene: 4. The CDR3: CATASGVSTDTQYF. CDR3 nucleotides: TGTGCCACGGCTAGCGGGGTTAGCACAGATACGCAGTATTTT.

This clonotype was found a few times. V gene TRBV4-1 combines with J gene TRBJ2-1, with TRBD1 as a possible D gene (5 bases). CDR3 size: 15 residues. Germline loops: CDR1 MGHRA, CDR2 YSYEKL. Trimming cost V 1 base and J 0 bases, with 7 bases left between them. The CDR3 is CASSQGQSSYNEQFF. CDR3 DNA sequence: TGCGCCAGCAGCCAAGGACAGAGCTCCTACAATGAGCAGTTCTTC.

In this sample, this clonotype turned up a few times. This chain joins TRBV6-1 and TRBJ1-5; the D gene is possibly TRBD1 (5 bases). Looked up from germline, CDR1 is MNHNS and CDR2 is SASEGT. The V and J ends lost 7 bases and 2 bases respectively, with 15 bases between them. This CDR3 contains 15 residues. CDR3 in DNA: TGTGCCAGCACCTCCCAGGGTTTCGGCAATCAGCCCCAGCATTTT. Protein product: CASTSQGFGNQPQHF.

This clonotype has more than one count but fewer than ten. The rearrangement links TRBV6-1 to TRBJ2-1; the match to TRBD2 covers 7 bases. V gave up 5 bases and J gave up 9 bases; unmatched junction bases: 16. Germline V gene sequence: CDR1 MNHNS, CDR2 SASEGT. CDR3 size: 16 residues. The CDR3 loop reads CASSPRGGSSFIEQFF. CDR3 bases: TGTGCCAGCAGTCCCCGGGGCGGGAGCTCCTTTATTGAGCAGTTCTTC.

This clonotype was detected only a few times. The chain carries TRBV29-1 and TRBJ2-7, with TRBD2 matching over 9 bases. The CDR3 is made up of 15 amino acids. V lost 3 bases and J lost 2; bases outside the gene matches: 8. Germline V gene data show CDR1 as SQVTM and CDR2 as ANQGSEA. CDR3 region: CSVDGSSGRPYEQYF. Here the CDR3 DNA reads TGCAGCGTTGATGGATCGAGCGGGAGGCCCTACGAGCAGTACTTC.

Many counts were recorded for this clonotype. The J gene is TRBJ2-2, the V gene TRBV4-3; possibly TRBD1 or TRBD2 for D (6 bases each). The germline V gene encodes CDR1 LGHNA and CDR2 YSLEER. The CDR3 runs to 16 residues. V lost 0 bases and J lost 7, with 15 bases in between. The CDR3 loop is CASSQDGGAQVGELFF. CDR3 nucleotides: TGCGCCAGCAGCCAAGACGGGGGCGCCCAGGTCGGGGAGCTGTTTTTT.

CDR3 bases: TGTGCCAGCAGAACGGGACTCCAGAGGGGCAATGAGCAGTTCTTC. This sequence encodes CASRTGLQRGNEQFF. The rearrangement joins TRBV11-2 to TRBJ2-1, with TRBD2 as a possible D gene (6 bases). The CDR3 spans 15 residues. Germline-derived CDR1 and CDR2 are SGHAT and FQNNGV. The ends were cut back, 6 bases at V and 6 bases at J, with 18 bases in the middle.

This clonotype was observed a few times. The V call is TRBV9, the J call TRBJ2-5; possible D gene TRBD2, 6 bases. Germline-derived CDR1 and CDR2 are SGDLS and YYNGEE. The CDR3 sequence is 14 residues long. V was clipped by 2 bases and J by 2 bases, with 10 bases between them. The CDR3 loop reads CASSVAGGQETQYF. In DNA form, the CDR3 reads TGTGCCAGCAGCGTTGCCGGGGGACAAGAGACCCAGTACTTC.